This TCR beta chain was identified during a study of cytomegalovirus exposure and HLA in healthy donors. Details on this clone: No antigen is known for it.

Profiled with immunoSEQ multiplex PCR; TCRdb holds only in-frame clones, not every one. Of 150,000 to 200,000 clones in the sample, 70% to 90% are singletons; the top ten hold approximately 3%. It was the approximately 130-subject validation cohort, separate from the roughly 700-subject first cohort, to which the donors belonged. Notes on the study in general: The classifier reportedly diagnosed cytomegalovirus status with high specificity and sensitivity. In vitro checks showed that three CMV-associated chains really do target CMV antigens.

The sequenced sample consisted of PBMCs. The sequence was collected from a man aged 18 to 35 in good health and CMV-seronegative.

CDR3 amino acids: CASSPGTLAYGYTF. The DNA of the CDR3 is TGTGCCAGCAGCCCGGGGACACTGGCCTATGGCTACACCTTC. This chain connects TRBV5-6 to TRBJ1-2; tentative D call: TRBD1 (6 bases). Germline V gene sequence: CDR1 SGHDT, CDR2 YYEEEE. Trimming left V 4 bases short and J 4 bases short, with 14 bases between. The CDR3 length is 14 residues. The full variable domain, its missing parts supplied by reference TRBV5-6 and TRBJ1-2, is DAGVTQSPTHLIKTRGQQVTLRCSPKSGHDTVSWYQQALGQGPQFIFQYYEEEERQRGNFPDRFSGHQFPNYSSELNVNALLLGDSALYLCASSPGTLAYGYTFGSGTRLTVV.